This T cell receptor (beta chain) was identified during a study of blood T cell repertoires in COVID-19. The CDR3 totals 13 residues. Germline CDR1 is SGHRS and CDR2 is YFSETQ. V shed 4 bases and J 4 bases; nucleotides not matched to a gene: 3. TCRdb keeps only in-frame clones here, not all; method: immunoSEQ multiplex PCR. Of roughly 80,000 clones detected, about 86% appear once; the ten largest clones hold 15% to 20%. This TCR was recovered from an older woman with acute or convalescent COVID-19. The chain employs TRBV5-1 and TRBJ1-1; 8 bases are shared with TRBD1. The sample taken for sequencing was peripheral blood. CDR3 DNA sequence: TGCGCCAGCAGCCAAGGGACAGGCACTGAAGCTTTCTTT. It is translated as CASSQGTGTEAFF.